This TCR beta chain was captured by sequencing in a study of T cells after yellow fever vaccination. Each CDR3 protein gets one entry after TCRdb re-called the 5' RACE reads with MiXCR. The data show roughly 520,000 distinct CDR3 sequences, 21% seen once. General observations from the study: Only a small proportion of the clonotypes turned up in both the CD4 and the CD8 compartments, likely arising from convergent recombination. Weaker, the secondary response had a peak occurring faster, on day 5 versus 15.

Germline values: CDR1 SGHDN, CDR2 FVKESK. The CDR3 is 14 amino acids. The V end lost 5 bases, the J end lost 5 bases, and 13 bases lay between the germline ends. The sample holds a few counts of this clonotype. Its antigen is undetermined. This TCR was recovered from a man younger than 30 who received the YFV17D yellow fever vaccine. The chain carries TRBV14 and TRBJ1-5; D is perhaps TRBD1 (6 bases). The specimen comprised PBMCs, sampled more than 20 days after the first yellow fever vaccination. CDR3 DNA sequence: TGTGCCAGCAGCGCCGCGGGGGCACATCAGCCCCAGCATTTT. Encoded protein: CASSAAGAHQPQHF.